This TCR beta chain came from a study of identical twins. Study-level findings and limits: Out-of-frame alpha sequences shared by twins showed excess low generation probability. Potential partial confounding of zero-insertion analyses by invariant MAIT and iNKT cells was noted.

TCRdb re-derived calls from the 5' RACE reads in MiXCR, one entry per CDR3 protein. The repertoire holds roughly 700,000 distinct CDR3 sequences, with under 9% as singletons. On this clonotype itself: Its cognate antigen is unknown.

V dropped 3 bases and J dropped 7 bases, with 20 bases sitting between them. CDR3 length equals 15 residues. Germline V lookup: CDR1 DFQATT, CDR2 SNEGSKA (reference sequence). The same sample was also used in a study of yellow fever vaccine responses in identical twins.

This receptor was taken from a woman under 30 in good health. This chain uses TRBV20-1 with TRBJ2-3; perhaps TRBD2 as D (6 bases). Sequences were obtained from PBMCs. This CDR3 is CSARRNDGGWNTQYF. DNA of the CDR3: TGCAGTGCTAGGAGGAACGACGGGGGATGGAATACGCAGTATTTT.